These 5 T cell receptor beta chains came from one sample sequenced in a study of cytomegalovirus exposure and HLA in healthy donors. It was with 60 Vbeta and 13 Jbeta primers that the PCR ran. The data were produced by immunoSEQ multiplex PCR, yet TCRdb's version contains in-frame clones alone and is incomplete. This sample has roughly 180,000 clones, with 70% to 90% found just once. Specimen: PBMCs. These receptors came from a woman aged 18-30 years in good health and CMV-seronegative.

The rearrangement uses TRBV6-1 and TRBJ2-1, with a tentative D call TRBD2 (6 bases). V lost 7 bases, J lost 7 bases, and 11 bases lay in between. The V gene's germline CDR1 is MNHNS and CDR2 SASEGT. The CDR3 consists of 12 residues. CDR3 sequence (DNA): TGTGCCAGCATTAGGGCGGGGAATGAGCAGTTCTTC. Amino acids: CASIRAGNEQFF.

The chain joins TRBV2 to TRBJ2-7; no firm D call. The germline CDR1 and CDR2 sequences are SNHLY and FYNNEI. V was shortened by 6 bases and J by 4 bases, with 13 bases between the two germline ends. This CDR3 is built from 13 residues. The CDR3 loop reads CASRILDLYEQYF. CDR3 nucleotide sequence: TGTGCCAGCAGAATCTTAGATCTGTACGAGCAGTACTTC.

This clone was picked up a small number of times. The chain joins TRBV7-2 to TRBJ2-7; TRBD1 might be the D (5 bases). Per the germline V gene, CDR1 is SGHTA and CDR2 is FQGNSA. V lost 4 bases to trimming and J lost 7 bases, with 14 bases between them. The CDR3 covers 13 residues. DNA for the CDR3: TGTGCCAGCAGCTCCCAGACAGCTCGGGAGCAGTACTTC. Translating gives CASSSQTAREQYF. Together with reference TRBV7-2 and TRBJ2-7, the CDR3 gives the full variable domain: GAGVSQSPSNKVTEKGKDVELRCDPISGHTALYWYRQSLGQGLEFLIYFQGNSAPDKSGLPSDRFSAERTGGSVSTLTIQRTQQEDSAVYLCASSSQTAREQYFGPGTRLTVT.

CDR3 region: CASSSLASGTLAKNIQYF. The CDR3 nucleotides are TGTGCCAGCAGCTCTTTAGCTAGCGGGACGCTAGCCAAAAACATTCAGTACTTC. The chain combines TRBV7-9 with TRBJ2-4, with 9 bases that match TRBD2. Losses at the gene ends were 4 bases for V and 0 bases for J; bases not matched to a gene: 10. CDR1 and CDR2 (germline): SEHNR, FQNEAQ (reference sequence). The CDR3 covers 18 residues.

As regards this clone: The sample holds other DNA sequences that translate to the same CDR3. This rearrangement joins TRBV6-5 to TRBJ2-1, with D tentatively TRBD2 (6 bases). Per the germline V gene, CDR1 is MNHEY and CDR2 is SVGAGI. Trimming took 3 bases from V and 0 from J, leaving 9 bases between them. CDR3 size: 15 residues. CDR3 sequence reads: CASSYGSGSYNEQFF. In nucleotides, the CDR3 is TGTGCCAGCAGTTATGGTAGCGGCTCCTACAATGAGCAGTTCTTC.